Listed below are T cell receptor beta chains from one sample, sequenced in a study of T cell responses to AZD1222 COVID-19 vaccine. Data came from immunoSEQ multiplex PCR; TCRdb stores just in-frame clones and leaves some out. The profile shows about 110,000 clones, just over 85% of them singletons. The specimen was peripheral blood, collected on day 0 of AZD1222 vaccination. These receptors were obtained from an adult in good health. Both conserved end residues are part of each CDR3. Fields, in order: D gene, J gene, clone size, V gene, CDR3 DNA, CDR3 protein. D genes are given only for firm matches. Clone size, where shown, is once, few, many, or a class for clones that have expanded.

D: TRBD1
J: TRBJ2-4
size: -
V: TRBV6-1
DNA: TGTGCCAGCAGTGCCTCAGGGGGCGCGGCCAAAAACATTCAGTACTTC
CDR3: CASSASGGAAKNIQYF

D: -
J: TRBJ2-7
size: -
V: TRBV5-4
DNA: TGTGCCAGCAGCTCTGGGGAGGGGGGGAACTCCTACGAGCAGTACTTC
CDR3: CASSSGEGGNSYEQYF

D: -
J: TRBJ1-1
size: few
V: TRBV13
DNA: TGTGCCACCCGGCGAGGTGGGGTGAACACTGAAGCTTTCTTT
CDR3: CATRRGGVNTEAFF

D: TRBD2
J: TRBJ2-5
size: -
V: TRBV4-2
DNA: TGTGCCAGCAGCTCTGAGCGGGAGGAGACCCAGTACTTC
CDR3: CASSSEREETQYF

D: -
J: TRBJ1-5
size: once
V: TRBV28
DNA: TGTGCCAGCAGTTTAGGGAGCGGGGGGGGAAGAAATCAGCCCCAGCATTTT
CDR3: CASSLGSGGGRNQPQHF

D: -
J: TRBJ2-7
size: few
V: TRBV7-8
DNA: TGTGCCAGCAGCTTTTTGAGGGTAATCTCCTACGAGCAGTACTTC
CDR3: CASSFLRVISYEQYF

D: TRBD2
J: TRBJ2-7
size: -
V: TRBV3-1/TRBV3-2
DNA: TGTGCCAGCAGCCAAGATATCGGGACTAGGGGCTACGAGCAGTACTTC
CDR3: CASSQDIGTRGYEQYF

D: -
J: TRBJ1-6
size: -
V: TRBV19
DNA: TGTGCCAGTAGTATAGGCCCGGGGAATTCACCCCTCCACTTT
CDR3: CASSIGPGNSPLHF

D: -
J: TRBJ2-4
size: -
V: TRBV1
DNA: TGCACCAGCAGCCCGAAGGGTGCAGGCTTCCGTAATAAAAACATTCAGTACTTC
CDR3: CTSSPKGAGFRNKNIQYF

D: TRBD1
J: TRBJ1-2
size: -
V: TRBV6-4
DNA: TGTGCCAGCAGGGACCTGACAGGGGATGGGTCTGGCTACACCTTC
CDR3: CASRDLTGDGSGYTF

D: -
J: TRBJ2-7
size: -
V: TRBV27
DNA: TGTGCCAGCAGTCGCACCTACTCCCGTCCTTCAACTAACTCCTACGAGCAGTACTTC
CDR3: CASSRTYSRPSTNSYEQYF

D: -
J: TRBJ1-1
size: -
V: TRBV28
DNA: TGTGCCAGCAGCCGCGGCCAACTCGGGAAGACTGAAGCTTTCTTT
CDR3: CASSRGQLGKTEAFF

D: -
J: TRBJ1-1
size: once
V: TRBV28
DNA: TGTGCCAGCAGTTCCATCCGGGGGGAGGCTTTCTTT
CDR3: CASSSIRGEAFF

D: -
J: TRBJ2-5
size: -
V: TRBV11-3
DNA: TGTGCCAGCAGCTTCCAATCCCTCCGGGGCGAGGAGACCCAGTACTTC
CDR3: CASSFQSLRGEETQYF

D: -
J: TRBJ2-3
size: -
V: TRBV6-4
DNA: TGTGCCAGCACGGGTGACCCAGATACGCAGTATTTT
CDR3: CASTGDPDTQYF

D: TRBD1
J: TRBJ1-4
size: -
V: TRBV5-1
DNA: TGCGCCAGCGCGGGACAGGAGAGTGAAAAACTGTTTTTT
CDR3: CASAGQESEKLFF

D: TRBD1
J: TRBJ1-6
size: -
V: TRBV18
DNA: TGTGCCAGCTCACGGGACAGGGATTCACCCCTCCACTTT
CDR3: CASSRDRDSPLHF

D: -
J: TRBJ2-7
size: -
V: TRBV25-1
DNA: TGTGCCAGCAGTGATATACAGGGAGTCTACGAGCAGTACTTC
CDR3: CASSDIQGVYEQYF

D: -
J: TRBJ1-1
size: -
V: TRBV20-1
DNA: TGCAGTGCCTTTGGCCGGACTGAAGCTTTCTTT
CDR3: CSAFGRTEAFF

D: -
J: TRBJ1-1
size: few
V: TRBV19
DNA: TGTGCCAGTAAGGTCGGGGGCGCGGAAGCTTTCTTT
CDR3: CASKVGGAEAFF

D: -
J: TRBJ1-2
size: -
V: TRBV27
DNA: TGTGCCAGCAGTTCCGCACAGGGCGTTCGCTACACCTTC
CDR3: CASSSAQGVRYTF

D: -
J: TRBJ1-6
size: -
V: TRBV6-2/TRBV6-3
DNA: TGTGCCAGCAGTAGACGGGACTGGACTAATTCACCCCTCCACTTT
CDR3: CASSRRDWTNSPLHF

D: -
J: TRBJ2-2
size: -
V: TRBV4-3
DNA: TGCGCCAGCAGCCAGGGGGGCGCTTACACCGGGGAGCTGTTTTTT
CDR3: CASSQGGAYTGELFF

D: TRBD2
J: TRBJ2-5
size: -
V: TRBV7-8
DNA: TGTGCCAGCAGCTCAACGCTGCGCGGGGGACCACAAGAGACCCAGTACTTC
CDR3: CASSSTLRGGPQETQYF

D: TRBD1
J: TRBJ1-2
size: few
V: TRBV2
DNA: TGTGCCAGCAGCCACCCAGACAGGGCGGGCTATGGCTACACCTTC
CDR3: CASSHPDRAGYGYTF

D: -
J: TRBJ1-2
size: -
V: TRBV3-1/TRBV3-2
DNA: TGTGCCAGCAGCCAAACGGAACAGGGTAGAGGTGGCTACACCTTC
CDR3: CASSQTEQGRGGYTF

D: -
J: TRBJ2-3
size: -
V: TRBV4-2
DNA: TGTGCCAGCAGCCTAAGCGAGCCCCCAGATACGCAGTATTTT
CDR3: CASSLSEPPDTQYF

D: -
J: TRBJ1-3
size: -
V: TRBV5-4
DNA: TGTGCCAGCAGCCTTTCCTCTGGAAACACCATATATTTT
CDR3: CASSLSSGNTIYF

D: -
J: TRBJ2-1
size: -
V: TRBV29-1
DNA: TGCAGCGTTTTAACTGACAGCACCAATGAGCAGTTCTTC
CDR3: CSVLTDSTNEQFF

D: TRBD1
J: TRBJ2-2
size: -
V: TRBV7-2
DNA: TGTGCCAGCAGCCCGTCGGGGACAGGGAACACCGGGGAGCTGTTTTTT
CDR3: CASSPSGTGNTGELFF

D: -
J: TRBJ1-1
size: -
V: TRBV5-1
DNA: TGCGCCAGCAGCTATGGACAGAATATAAACACTGAAGCTTTCTTT
CDR3: CASSYGQNINTEAFF

D: -
J: TRBJ1-1
size: few
V: TRBV6-4
DNA: TGTGCCAGCAGTGACGACAATCCCGGACAGCCCCGAGGGCGAGACACTGAAGCTTTCTTT
CDR3: CASSDDNPGQPRGRDTEAFF

D: -
J: TRBJ1-6
size: few
V: TRBV7-3
DNA: TGTGCCAGCAGCCCCGGGACGCCGGCCAATTCACCCCTCCACTTT
CDR3: CASSPGTPANSPLHF

D: -
J: TRBJ1-2
size: -
V: TRBV7-9
DNA: TGTGCCAGCAGCTTAATTCTGGAGCAGGGCACCTTC
CDR3: CASSLILEQGTF

D: -
J: TRBJ2-1
size: -
V: TRBV18
DNA: TGTGCCAGCTCACCATGGCAAAAGAGGAATGAGCAGTTCTTC
CDR3: CASSPWQKRNEQFF

D: -
J: TRBJ1-1
size: -
V: TRBV30
DNA: TGTGCCTGGAGTGTACGGGGTGGCACTGAAGCTTTCTTT
CDR3: CAWSVRGGTEAFF

D: -
J: TRBJ1-4
size: -
V: TRBV7-9
DNA: TGTGCCAGCAGCTCCCCCACCGCCGTTGGGGCTAATGAAAAACTGTTTTTT
CDR3: CASSSPTAVGANEKLFF

D: TRBD2
J: TRBJ2-2
size: -
V: TRBV6-4
DNA: TGTGCCAGCACAAGCGGGGCACAGAACACCGGGGAGCTGTTTTTT
CDR3: CASTSGAQNTGELFF

D: TRBD1
J: TRBJ1-5
size: once
V: TRBV7-2
DNA: TGTGCCAGCAGCTGGGACAGTTCTTTTTATCAGCCCCAGCATTTT
CDR3: CASSWDSSFYQPQHF

D: -
J: TRBJ1-2
size: few
V: TRBV19
DNA: TGTGCCAGTATTGAGTTAATCTATGGCTACACCTTC
CDR3: CASIELIYGYTF

D: -
J: TRBJ1-1
size: once
V: TRBV19
DNA: TGTGCCAGTAGACCTGGTGGGGCGTACACTGAAGCTTTCTTT
CDR3: CASRPGGAYTEAFF

D: -
J: TRBJ1-1
size: -
V: TRBV5-1
DNA: TGCGCCAGCAGCTTGGCGGGGGGGCAGGAAACTGAAGCTTTCTTT
CDR3: CASSLAGGQETEAFF

D: TRBD1
J: TRBJ2-7
size: -
V: TRBV2
DNA: TGTGCCAGCACCCGGGACAGGACCTACGAGCAGTACTTC
CDR3: CASTRDRTYEQYF

D: -
J: TRBJ2-2
size: -
V: TRBV10-3
DNA: TGTGCCATCAGTGAGTCAAGGACAAGGAACAAGGTGGGAGCCGGGGAGCTGTTTTTT
CDR3: CAISESRTRNKVGAGELFF

D: -
J: TRBJ2-3
size: -
V: TRBV6-1
DNA: TGTGCCAGCAGTGAAGCGGGGGTAGCGAGGGATACGCAGTATTTT
CDR3: CASSEAGVARDTQYF

D: TRBD2
J: TRBJ2-7
size: -
V: TRBV30
DNA: TGTGCCTGGAGTAAGGCCGGGACTAGGGAGTACTTC
CDR3: CAWSKAGTREYF

D: TRBD2
J: TRBJ2-1
size: -
V: TRBV19
DNA: TGTGCCAGTAGTACGCAACATGGGACTAGCGGGGGGGCTGAGCAGTTCTTC
CDR3: CASSTQHGTSGGAEQFF

D: -
J: TRBJ1-3
size: -
V: TRBV11-2
DNA: TGTGCCAGCAGCCCCCGGACCCACGGAAACACCATATATTTT
CDR3: CASSPRTHGNTIYF

D: -
J: TRBJ2-7
size: -
V: TRBV6-5
DNA: TGTGCCAGCAGTCCTACCTGGAGACGAATTGACGAGCAGTACTTC
CDR3: CASSPTWRRIDEQYF

D: -
J: TRBJ2-1
size: -
V: TRBV2
DNA: TGTGCCAGCAGGGAAGCAGGGGATGAGCAGTTCTTC
CDR3: CASREAGDEQFF

D: -
J: TRBJ1-1
size: -
V: TRBV6-5
DNA: TGTGCCAGTCAGCCTTTGGGCTGGAGCACTGAAGCTTTCTTT
CDR3: CASQPLGWSTEAFF

D: TRBD2
J: TRBJ2-5
size: -
V: TRBV20-1
DNA: TGCAGTGCTAGTCATTTCGTGAGCGGGGGGGCGAGGGAGACCCAGTACTTC
CDR3: CSASHFVSGGARETQYF

D: -
J: TRBJ1-2
size: -
V: TRBV9
DNA: TGTGCCAGCAGCGCTGACCAGGGTGGCTATGGCTACACCTTC
CDR3: CASSADQGGYGYTF

D: -
J: TRBJ1-1
size: -
V: TRBV11-2
DNA: TGTGCCAGCAGCTTATTGTCAGTGCGGCAAACGAACACTGAAGCTTTCTTT
CDR3: CASSLLSVRQTNTEAFF